This T cell receptor beta chain was sequenced in a study of blood T cell repertoires in COVID-19. At the level of the study: Some COVID-19 samples were acute and others convalescent; all came from the United States, Italy and Spain.

Study processing details: Researchers report that nucleated cell counts were estimated from reference gene primer amplification. This table comes from immunoSEQ multiplex PCR, and its TCRdb copy is limited to in-frame clones, with some not included. V, J and clone size derive from that table, while D and trimming were established from the DNA sequence. This sample yields fewer than 400,000 clones, of which approximately 88% are seen a single time; around 10% belongs to the top ten. This CDR3 contains 14 residues. Trimming cost V 5 bases and J 1 base; bases outside gene matches: 4. Germline CDR1 and CDR2: MDHEN and SYDVKM. This clone showed up many times.

Specimen: PBMCs or T cells enriched from blood (not recorded which). The origin of this receptor is a woman younger than 30 who had recovered from COVID-19. This sequence joins TRBV28 and TRBJ2-7; 8 positions match TRBD1. The DNA of the CDR3 is TGTGCCAGCAGTGTAAGGACAGGGTCCTACGAGCAGTACTTC. Residues: CASSVRTGSYEQYF.